The rows below give T cell receptor beta chains drawn from one sample of a study of tumor and adjacent non-tumor tissue in lung cancer. Each CDR3 protein gets one entry after TCRdb re-called the multiplex PCR reads with MiXCR. The profile shows more than 85,000 distinct CDR3 sequences, over 55% of them singletons. Sequenced input: distant non-tumor lung tissue. The receptors were gathered from a man in his sixties with non-small cell lung cancer. The CDR3 runs from the conserved cysteine through the conserved F or W. A D gene is named only where the DNA matches it firmly. Size values are once, few and many counts, or a class for expanded clones, and some rows have none.

>TRBJ1-4|-|TRBV4-3|many
CASSQDMQARKLFF
TGCGCCAGCAGCCAAGATATGCAAGCGCGAAAACTGTTTTTT
>TRBJ2-1|-|TRBV11-3|few
CAGRRTTTFTEQFF
TGTGCCGGCAGACGGACTACTACGTTTACTGAGCAGTTTTTC
>TRBJ2-2|TRBD2|TRBV4-3|-
CASSPSGTVTRELFF
TGCGCCAGCAGCCCTAGCGGGACTGTCACCCGGGAGTTGTTTTTT
>TRBJ1-4|-|TRBV6-1|-
CAGTKAGEKLFF
TGTGCCGGCACTAAAGCAGGAGAAAAGCTGTTTTTT
>TRBJ2-1|TRBD2|TRBV4-2|-
CAISQIAGGDNEQFF
TGTGCCATCAGCCAAATAGCGGGGGGAGATAATGAGCAGTTTTTC
>TRBJ2-1|TRBD1|TRBV5-1|few
CASSLGGGRYNEQFF
TGCGCCAGCAGCTTGGGAGGGGGCCGCTACAATGAGCAGTTCTTC
>TRBJ1-4|-|TRBV6-5|-
CASSPGLGNEKLSF
TGTGCCAGCAGCCCAGGGTTAGGTAATGAAAAGCTGTCTTTT
>TRBJ1-5|-|TRBV5-6|many
CASSLGGGDGAQHF
TGTGCCAGCAGCTTGGGAGGCGGCGACGGAGCCCAGCATTTT
>TRBJ2-7|TRBD2|TRBV30|-
CAWMREGSYEQYF
TGTGCCTGGATGCGGGAGGGGTCCTACGAGCAGTACTTC
>TRBJ2-2|-|TRBV5-1|-
CASSLEGPNTGELFF
TGCGCCAGCAGCTTGGAGGGGCCGAACACCGGGGAGCTGTTTTTT
>TRBJ1-3|-|TRBV6-5|-
CASNYSRWGDIGNTIYF
TGTGCCAGCAATTACTCTCGTTGGGGGGATATTGGAAACACCATATATTTT
>TRBJ2-1|-|TRBV20-1|many
CSAQEGVFNEQFF
TGCAGTGCCCAGGAGGGCGTCTTCAATGAGCAGTTCTTC